The 20 T cell receptor beta chains in this list originate from one sample, sequenced in a study of OX40 agonist ivuxolimab in advanced cancers. This table comes from immunoSEQ multiplex PCR, and its TCRdb copy is limited to in-frame clones, with some not included. Here the sample spans under 90,000 clones, roughly 83% being singletons. The sequencing here drew on CD4+ or CD8+ T cells sorted from blood, taken in a trial of the OX40 agonist ivuxolimab. The receptor source for this set is an adult with an advanced solid tumor such as melanoma, head and neck, liver or kidney cancer.

This clone was seen only a few times. This sequence joins TRBV5-1 and TRBJ1-5, with D maybe TRBD1 (6 bases). CDR1 is SGHRS, CDR2 YFSETQ, per germline. The ends were cut back, 1 base at V and 6 bases at J, with 14 bases in the middle. CDR3 size: 15 residues. The chain's CDR3 is CASSLLSGEGQPQHF. CDR3 nucleotides: TGCGCCAGCAGCTTGCTTTCAGGGGAGGGTCAGCCCCAGCATTTT. The variable domain in full, completed from reference TRBV5-1 and TRBJ1-5, reads KAGVTQTPRYLIKTRGQQVTLSCSPISGHRSVSWYQQTPGQGLQFLFEYFSETQRNKGNFPGRFSGRQFSNSRSEMNVSTLELGDSALYLCASSLLSGEGQPQHFGDGTRLSIL.

The rearrangement links TRBV15 to TRBJ1-1; 7 bases map to TRBD1. The CDR3 is made up of 15 amino acids. Germline loops: CDR1 LNHNV, CDR2 YYDKDF (reference sequence). V shed 1 base and J 1 base; nucleotides not matched to a gene: 3. Here the CDR3 DNA reads TGTGCCACCAGCAGAGCCGGGACAGCGAACACTGAAGCTTTCTTT. Its protein product is CATSRAGTANTEAFF.

The V call is TRBV10-3, the J call TRBJ2-7; D uncertain. Trimming removed 2 bases from V and 2 bases from J, with 1 base in between. The germline gives CDR1 ENHRY, CDR2 SYGVKD. CDR3 length equals 11 residues. The CDR3 reads CAISETYEQYF. In nucleotides, the CDR3 is TGTGCCATCAGTGAGACCTACGAGCAGTACTTC.

The CDR3 here is CASSRSSAGGRIIEAFF. In DNA form, the CDR3 reads TGTGCCAGCAGCAGGAGTTCGGCAGGGGGCCGGATAATTGAAGCTTTCTTT. V is TRBV11-2 and J is TRBJ1-1; 8 bases align to TRBD1. The CDR3 runs to 17 residues. V was pared by 5 bases and J by 7 bases, with 18 bases of the junction left unmatched. Looked up from germline, CDR1 is SGHAT and CDR2 is FQNNGV.

This clone was seen a few times. This chain joins TRBV6-5 and TRBJ1-2; TRBD1 matches at 7 bases. The CDR3 extends over 12 amino acids. CDR1 is MNHEY, CDR2 SVGAGI, per germline. The trim removed 4 bases at V and 12 bases at J, leaving 8 bases unmatched. CDR3 DNA: TGTGCCAGCAGTTCCCACCGACAGGGTCACACCTTC. Its protein product is CASSSHRQGHTF.

The gene calls are TRBV5-4 and TRBJ2-2; D gene uncertain. From germline, CDR1 is SGHNT and CDR2 YYREEE (reference sequence). V was trimmed by 4 bases and J by 6 bases, leaving 10 bases between them. The CDR3 has 13 residues. CDR3 nucleotide sequence: TGTGCCAGCAGCCTCGAAGGGCCCGGGGAGCTGTTTTTT. Translation: CASSLEGPGELFF.

V and J are TRBV5-6 and TRBJ2-3, with 9 bases identical to TRBD1. In germline, CDR1 is SGHDT, CDR2 YYEEEE. The CDR3 runs 16 residues. V dropped 2 bases and J dropped 3; count of bases not matched to a gene: 7. The CDR3 DNA is TGTGCCAGCAGCTTCGTCCCGGGACAGGGTACAGATACGCAGTATTTT. It translates to CASSFVPGQGTDTQYF.

V usage is TRBV7-9 and J usage is TRBJ2-1; perhaps TRBD2 as D (6 bases). With 1 base removed from V and 7 bases from J, the gap between germline ends came to 8 bases. This CDR3 comprises 13 residues. CDR1 and CDR2 from the germline V gene are SEHNR and FQNEAQ (reference sequence). The CDR3 region has the DNA TGTGCCAGCAGCTTAGGTGGGGGGAATGAGCAGTTCTTC. Residues: CASSLGGGNEQFF.

This chain joins TRBV4-1 and TRBJ1-4; maybe TRBD1 (5 bases). Germline CDR1 and CDR2: MGHRA and YSYEKL. The CDR3 totals 16 residues. V lost 4 bases, J lost 0 bases, and 12 bases lay in between. The CDR3 is CASSRDGPATNEKLFF. CDR3 sequence (DNA): TGCGCCAGCAGCCGGGACGGCCCTGCAACTAATGAAAAACTGTTTTTT.

V and J are TRBV6-5 and TRBJ1-3, with 10 bases matching TRBD1. From germline, CDR1 is MNHEY and CDR2 SVGAGI. The junction had 0 bases not matched to a gene; V was cut back by 8 bases and J by 2 bases. The CDR3 contains 13 residues. The CDR3 coding sequence is TGTGCCAGCGGGACAGGGGCTGGAAACACCATATATTTT. It codes for CASGTGAGNTIYF.

The chain recombines TRBV5-1 with TRBJ2-2; weak D call: TRBD1 (5 bases). V was trimmed by 2 bases and J by 4 bases, leaving 9 bases between them. This CDR3 has 14 amino acids. Per germline, CDR1 SGHRS and CDR2 YFSETQ. The CDR3 coding sequence is TGCGCCAGCAGCTTTTCCCAGGGCACCGGGGAGCTGTTTTTT. This translates into CASSFSQGTGELFF.

The V gene is TRBV5-1, the J gene TRBJ2-1, with D possibly matching TRBD1 (6 bases). Germline V CDR1 and CDR2: SGHRS, YFSETQ. The CDR3 sequence is 14 residues long. Trimming stripped 4 bases from V and 5 bases from J, with 13 bases between. DNA for the CDR3: TGCGCCAGCAGCCTGGTCGGGGACAACAATGAGCAGTTCTTC. Translation gives CASSLVGDNNEQFF.

V gene TRBV9 combines with J gene TRBJ2-6; a weak D match, TRBD2 (5 bases). The V and J ends lost 0 bases and 2 bases respectively, with 6 bases between them. This CDR3 is 15 amino acids long. Per germline, CDR1 SGDLS and CDR2 YYNGEE. The CDR3 DNA follows: TGTGCCAGCAGCGTAGAGAGGGCTGGGGCCAACGTCCTGACTTTC. The encoded protein is CASSVERAGANVLTF.

J is TRBJ1-6 and V is TRBV11-2, with a weak D call TRBD1 (5 bases). Trimming pared 7 bases from V and 7 bases from J, leaving 11 bases between. Germline values: CDR1 SGHAT, CDR2 FQNNGV. This CDR3 is built from 13 residues. CDR3 sequence: CASTQVWNSPLHF. The CDR3 region has the DNA TGTGCCAGCACACAGGTGTGGAATTCACCCCTCCACTTT.

The chain uses TRBV7-9 and TRBJ1-5; 7 bases fit TRBD1. The CDR3 runs 13 residues. Trimming cost V 6 bases and J 8 bases; bases outside gene matches: 7. Germline values: CDR1 SEHNR, CDR2 FQNEAQ (reference sequence). The CDR3 bases are TGTGCCAGCAGGGGACAGCCCGGGGAGCCCCAGCATTTT. This sequence encodes CASRGQPGEPQHF.

This clone was counted between two and nine times. J is TRBJ1-2 and V is TRBV2; 8 bases are shared with TRBD1. CDR3 length equals 12 residues. The V gene end was trimmed by 3 bases and the J gene end by 8 bases; junction bases not matched to a gene: 2. The V gene's germline CDR1 is SNHLY and CDR2 FYNNEI. CDR3 residues: CASSEQGAGYTF. The CDR3 DNA reads TGTGCCAGCAGTGAGCAGGGGGCGGGCTACACCTTC. The entire variable domain, with the rest obtained from reference TRBV2 and TRBJ1-2, is as follows: EPEVTQTPSHQVTQMGQEVILRCVPISNHLYFYWYRQILGQKVEFLVSFYNNEISEKSEIFDDQFSVERPDGSNFTLKIRSTKLEDSAMYFCASSEQGAGYTFGSGTRLTVV.

The rearrangement joins TRBV12-5 to TRBJ2-5; TRBD1 or TRBD2 may be the D gene (5 bases each). V lost 4 bases to trimming and J lost 5 bases, with 5 bases between them. Germline V lookup: CDR1 LGHNT, CDR2 FRNRAP. The CDR3 runs 11 residues. The CDR3 DNA follows: TGTGCTAGTGGTTGGGGGGAGACCCAGTACTTC. This sequence encodes CASGWGETQYF. The variable domain in full, with the rest retrieved from reference TRBV12-5 and TRBJ2-5, is DARVTQTPRHKVTEMGQEVTMRCQPILGHNTVFWYRQTMMQGLELLAYFRNRAPLDDSGMPKDRFSAEMPDATLATLKIQPSEPRDSAVYFCASGWGETQYFGPGTRLLVL.

The CDR3 region is CASSPHTGGNYGYTF. The CDR3 DNA is TGTGCCAGCAGCCCTCACACGGGGGGAAACTATGGCTACACCTTC. The chain carries TRBV6-6 and TRBJ1-2, with a weak D call TRBD1 (5 bases). The germline V gene has CDR1 MNHNY and CDR2 SVGAGI (reference sequence). The CDR3 sequence is 15 residues long. V dropped 6 bases and J dropped 2 bases, with 16 bases sitting between them.

V gene TRBV9 combines with J gene TRBJ2-6; TRBD2 is a possible D gene (5 bases). CDR3 length equals 16 residues. Deletions cut 4 bases from V and 4 bases from J, with 15 bases between. Germline CDR1 reads SGDLS; CDR2 reads YYNGEE. The CDR3 DNA is TGTGCCAGCAGCCTCCACGGAGGCGGGGGGGCCAACGTCCTGACTTTC. Residues: CASSLHGGGGANVLTF.

The rearrangement links TRBV6-6 to TRBJ1-2, with D unclear. The CDR3 length is 14 residues. Trimming cost V 7 bases and J 0 bases, with 12 bases left between them. Germline V gene data show CDR1 as MNHNY and CDR2 as SVGAGI (reference sequence). CDR3 in DNA: TGTGCCAGCACTGGAGGGCCTCCTAACTATGGCTACACCTTC. Its translation: CASTGGPPNYGYTF.